These 9 T cell receptor beta chains originate from one sample sequenced in a study of OX40 agonist ivuxolimab in advanced cancers. Library creation used the immunoSEQ multiplex PCR assay. Entries here come from immuneACCESS through TCRdb and include only in-frame sequences with V and J called. Some clones fail to appear in such tables; in the studies checked, an unresolved V gene covers under half of the shortfall, and the cause of the remainder is unknown. The sample table lists over 30,000 clones, roughly four fifths of them with a count of one. The ten largest account for approximately 2.4% of the sample. Material: CD4+ or CD8+ T cells sorted from blood, obtained in a trial of the OX40 agonist ivuxolimab. The receptors originated from an adult with an advanced solid tumor such as melanoma, head and neck, liver or kidney cancer.

The J gene is TRBJ2-7, the V gene TRBV6-5; no clear D gene. CDR1 and CDR2 from the germline V gene are MNHEY and SVGAGI. There are 16 residues in the CDR3. V was pared by 2 bases and J by 0 bases, with 14 bases between. CDR3 sequence: CASSYRLAVVSYEQYF. CDR3 in DNA: TGTGCCAGCAGTTACAGGCTCGCCGTTGTCTCCTACGAGCAGTACTTC.

This chain links TRBV5-1 with TRBJ2-5; 9 bases are shared with TRBD1. Germline CDR1 is SGHRS and CDR2 is YFSETQ. The CDR3 consists of 16 residues. The J segment lost 4 bases and the V segment lost 2 bases, leaving 9 bases of the junction unmatched. CDR3 sequence (DNA): TGCGCCAGCAGCTTACCTGGGACAGGGCTTGGAGAGACCCAGTACTTC. Residues: CASSLPGTGLGETQYF.

CDR3 nucleotides: TGCGCCAGCAGCTTGGCGAGACTAGCGGGGGGCTCTAGCACAGATACGCAGTATTTT. Residues: CASSLARLAGGSSTDTQYF. The rearrangement uses TRBV5-1 and TRBJ2-3, with 13 nucleotides matching TRBD2. The CDR3 covers 19 residues. Germline V lookup: CDR1 SGHRS, CDR2 YFSETQ. The junction had 7 bases not matched to a gene; V was cut back by 0 bases and J by 0 bases.

The chain has TRBV6-6 and TRBJ1-5, with 9 bases matching TRBD1. Germline V gene data show CDR1 as MNHNY and CDR2 as SVGAGI (reference sequence). The V and J ends lost 7 bases and 6 bases, in that order; junction bases with no gene match: 10. This CDR3 is 15 amino acids long. As DNA, the CDR3 is TGTGCCAGCACCTCACAGGGGGCAGTTAGTCAGCCCCAGCATTTT. As protein: CASTSQGAVSQPQHF.

The chain links TRBV30 to TRBJ2-3; D is perhaps TRBD1 (6 bases). The CDR3 extends over 12 amino acids. Deletions cut 5 bases from V and 3 bases from J, with 9 bases between. Germline lookup yields CDR1 GTSNPN and CDR2 SVGIG (reference sequence). CDR3: CAWGQGTDTQYF. CDR3 coding DNA: TGTGCCTGGGGGCAGGGGACAGATACGCAGTATTTT. Looking up the rest from reference TRBV30 and TRBJ2-3 gives the full variable domain: SQTIHQWPATLVQPVGSPLSLECTVEGTSNPNLYWYRQAAGRGLQLLFYSVGIGQISSEVPQNLSASRPQDRQFILSSKKLLLSDSGFYLCAWGQGTDTQYFGPGTRLTVL.

This rearrangement joins TRBV7-6 to TRBJ1-3, with 8 positions matching TRBD1. With 5 bases clipped from V and 4 bases from J, the junction kept 7 bases outside the gene matches. The CDR3 extends over 15 amino acids. Germline assignment: CDR1 SGHVS and CDR2 FNYEAQ. CDR3 loop: CASSEDRASGNTIYF. The CDR3, as DNA: TGTGCCAGCAGCGAGGACAGGGCGTCCGGAAACACCATATATTTT. The variable domain in full, completed from reference TRBV7-6 and TRBJ1-3, reads GAGVSQSPRYKVTKRGQDVALRCDPISGHVSLYWYRQALGQGPEFLTYFNYEAQQDKSGLPNDRFSAERPEGSISTLTIQRTEQRDSAMYRCASSEDRASGNTIYFGEGSWLTVV.

The chain uses TRBV5-1 and TRBJ2-3; TRBD2 agrees at 7 bases. Looked up from germline, CDR1 is SGHRS and CDR2 is YFSETQ. Trimming took 4 bases from V and 2 from J; bases not matched to a gene: 22. CDR3 length equals 20 residues. CDR3 bases: TGCGCCAGCAGCCACGAAGGTCGTGGGGGGGGAGCAGGGATCACAGATACGCAGTATTTT. Translating it yields CASSHEGRGGGAGITDTQYF. The full variable domain, its missing parts supplied by reference TRBV5-1 and TRBJ2-3, is KAGVTQTPRYLIKTRGQQVTLSCSPISGHRSVSWYQQTPGQGLQFLFEYFSETQRNKGNFPGRFSGRQFSNSRSEMNVSTLELGDSALYLCASSHEGRGGGAGITDTQYFGPGTRLTVL.

The V call is TRBV6-5, the J call TRBJ2-7; possibly TRBD1 for D (6 bases). Trimming took off 4 bases at V and 2 bases at J, with 15 bases between the two ends. The CDR3 sequence is 15 residues long. CDR1 is MNHEY, CDR2 SVGAGI, per germline. As DNA, the CDR3 is TGTGCCAGCAGTTCGCAGGGGCTCCTTACCTACGAGCAGTACTTC. This codes for CASSSQGLLTYEQYF.

The gene calls are TRBV11-2 and TRBJ2-1, with D unresolved. V lost 4 bases and J lost 2, with 12 bases in between. This CDR3 is built from 15 residues. CDR1 is SGHAT, CDR2 FQNNGV, per germline. The CDR3 coding sequence is TGTGCCAGCAGCTGGGCCGACATGGCCTACAATGAGCAGTTCTTC. It is translated as CASSWADMAYNEQFF.